Below, 30 T cell receptor beta chains from the same sample are listed, as sequenced in a study of response to subunit inactivated influenza vaccine. TCRdb passed the RT-PCR reads through MiXCR, listing each CDR3 protein once. This table has 560,000 or so distinct CDR3 sequences, approximately 7.1% appearing once. Specimen: PBMCs from blood, collected approximately 25 months after vaccination. The receptors derive from a man aged 45 to 70 who received an inactivated influenza vaccine.

The sample holds a few counts of this clonotype. V usage is TRBV20-1 and J usage is TRBJ2-7, with TRBD2 matching over 9 bases. CDR1 is DFQATT and CDR2 is SNEGSKA in the germline V gene (reference sequence). V was clipped by 2 bases and J by 3 bases; unmatched bases: 2. The CDR3 sequence is 13 residues long. CDR3 residues: CSARPSGVYEQYF. The DNA for the CDR3 is TGCAGTGCTAGACCTAGCGGGGTCTACGAGCAGTACTTC.

The rearrangement links TRBV12-3 or TRBV12-4 to TRBJ2-7; 9 bases are a match to TRBD2. CDR3 length equals 14 residues. Unmatched junction bases numbered 9, after V lost 7 bases and J lost 5 bases. The CDR3 region is CASTLSGSRNEQYF. For the CDR3, the DNA is TGTGCCAGCACCCTTAGCGGGAGCAGGAACGAGCAGTACTTC.

This clonotype has a count of ten or more. The chain recombines TRBV24-1 with TRBJ2-1; 13 bases map to TRBD2. Trimming took 8 bases from V and 8 from J; bases not matched to a gene: 2. The CDR3 has 13 residues. Germline loops: CDR1 KGHDR, CDR2 SFDVKD. As DNA, the CDR3 is TGTGCCACCAAAACTAGCGGGAGGGATGAGCAGTTCTTC. It specifies CATKTSGRDEQFF.

The sample holds many counts of this clonotype. V usage is TRBV7-2 and J usage is TRBJ2-5; D call uncertain. Germline CDR1 is SGHTA and CDR2 is FQGNSA. The ends were cut back, 2 bases at V and 4 bases at J, with 11 bases in the middle. The CDR3 covers 14 residues. The CDR3 DNA sequence: TGTGCCAGCAGCTTAATCCCCCCGCGAGAGACCCAGTACTTC. Amino acid sequence: CASSLIPPRETQYF. Complete variable domain (other parts from reference TRBV7-2 and TRBJ2-5): GAGVSQSPSNKVTEKGKDVELRCDPISGHTALYWYRQSLGQGLEFLIYFQGNSAPDKSGLPSDRFSAERTGGSVSTLTIQRTQQEDSAVYLCASSLIPPRETQYFGPGTRLLVL.

This clonotype has at least ten counts. The rearrangement joins TRBV12-3 or TRBV12-4 to TRBJ2-5; 7 bases match TRBD1. The CDR3 is 15 amino acids. With 4 bases clipped from V and 2 bases from J, the junction kept 7 bases outside the gene matches. CDR3 coding DNA: TGTGCCAGCAGTTCGGGACAGACGAGTCAAGAGACCCAGTACTTC. This codes for CASSSGQTSQETQYF.

This clonotype was detected ten times or more. V and J are TRBV3-1 and TRBJ2-7, with no clear D. Trimming left V 1 base short and J 3 bases short, with 16 bases between. CDR3 size: 16 residues. Germline assignment: CDR1 LGHDT and CDR2 YNNKEL (reference sequence). CDR3 protein: CASSQGEGYRLYEQYF. As DNA, the CDR3 is TGTGCCAGCAGCCAAGGAGAAGGGTATAGACTCTACGAGCAGTACTTC.

The rearrangement uses TRBV6-5 and TRBJ1-4; D is perhaps TRBD1 (5 bases). Trimming cost V 3 bases and J 0 bases, with 11 bases left between them. CDR1 is MNHEY and CDR2 is SVGAGI in the germline V gene. The CDR3 has 16 residues. Here the CDR3 DNA reads TGTGCCAGCAGTTATTCCTACAGGTCAACTAATGAAAAACTGTTTTTT. Translating gives CASSYSYRSTNEKLFF.

This clonotype showed up just a few times. This chain uses TRBV6-2 or TRBV6-3 with TRBJ2-1; D possibly matches TRBD1 or TRBD2 (5 bases each). The CDR3 has 16 amino acids. CDR1 is MNHEY, CDR2 SVGEGT, per germline. V dropped 2 bases and J dropped 8 bases, with 19 bases sitting between them. The CDR3 is CASSYGGPTLGHEQFF. Written as DNA, the CDR3 is TGTGCCAGCAGTTACGGGGGACCAACCCTAGGGCATGAGCAGTTCTTC.

Many counts were recorded for this clonotype. This chain links TRBV7-2 with TRBJ2-2; TRBD2 might be the D (6 bases). There are 16 residues in the CDR3. Trimming cost V 4 bases and J 2 bases, with 14 bases left between them. Germline V gives CDR1 SGHTA, CDR2 FQGNSA. In nucleotides, the CDR3 is TGTGCCAGCAGCTCCGTGGGGGGAATCAACACCGGGGAGCTGTTTTTT. This sequence encodes CASSSVGGINTGELFF.

This clonotype turned up a few times. The chain couples TRBV6-5 to TRBJ2-3; D is ambiguous. CDR1 is MNHEY, CDR2 SVGAGI, per germline. This CDR3 has 11 residues. V was cut by 10 bases and J by 4 bases, with 9 bases left in between. The CDR3 nucleotides read TGTGCCACCCCAATCCCAGATACGCAGTATTTT. Translated: CATPIPDTQYF.

V usage is TRBV18 and J usage is TRBJ1-5; 7 bases align to TRBD1. V was clipped by 4 bases and J by 5 bases; unmatched bases: 8. Germline CDR1 KGHSH, CDR2 LQKENI. This CDR3 comprises 15 residues. In DNA form, the CDR3 reads TGTGCCAGCTCACTGGGACAGCTCCTTGATCAGCCCCAGCATTTT. This translates into CASSLGQLLDQPQHF.

J is TRBJ2-1 and V is TRBV18; D is possibly TRBD1 (6 bases). This CDR3 comprises 15 residues. V was pared by 1 base and J by 4 bases, with 11 bases between. From germline, CDR1 is KGHSH and CDR2 LQKENI. The CDR3 DNA reads TGTGCCAGCTCACCACTACAGGGATTATACAATGAGCAGTTCTTC. Its protein product is CASSPLQGLYNEQFF.

This clonotype was seen many times. The chain has TRBV5-1 and TRBJ1-1, with 8 bases fitting TRBD1. CDR1 is SGHRS, CDR2 YFSETQ, per germline. The trim removed 0 bases at V and 5 bases at J, leaving 6 bases unmatched. This CDR3 has 15 amino acids. CDR3 residues: CASSLEQGAKTEAFF. The DNA of the CDR3 is TGCGCCAGCAGCTTGGAGCAGGGGGCGAAAACTGAAGCTTTCTTT.

Ten or more counts support this clonotype. J is TRBJ2-5 and V is TRBV28; TRBD2 matches at 10 bases. The germline gives CDR1 MDHEN, CDR2 SYDVKM. This CDR3 has 16 residues. J was trimmed by 4 bases and V by 4 bases; bases with no gene match: 9. As DNA, the CDR3 is TGTGCCAGCAGTTGGACTAGCGGTTATGGGGGAGAGACCCAGTACTTC. It is translated as CASSWTSGYGGETQYF.

In this sample, this clonotype turned up many times. The chain couples TRBV9 to TRBJ2-3; tentative D call: TRBD2 (5 bases). The CDR3 loop spans 15 amino acids. Germline V gives CDR1 SGDLS, CDR2 YYNGEE. Trimming stripped 5 bases from V and 0 bases from J, with 13 bases between. DNA for the CDR3: TGTGCCAGCAGTCAACCGGGATCCAGCACAGATACGCAGTATTTT. Protein: CASSQPGSSTDTQYF.

This sequence joins TRBV6-1 and TRBJ2-3; the D gene could be TRBD1 or TRBD2 (5 bases each). The CDR3 covers 14 residues. The V end lost 8 bases, the J end lost 2 bases, and 14 bases lay between the germline ends. Germline loops: CDR1 MNHNS, CDR2 SASEGT. The CDR3, as DNA: TGTGCCAGCCACCCGGGACCGTCCACAGATACGCAGTATTTT. Translated: CASHPGPSTDTQYF.

This clonotype was seen at least ten times. The chain combines TRBV6-5 with TRBJ1-6; D possibly corresponds to TRBD1 (6 bases). The CDR3 has 15 amino acids. The germline V gene encodes CDR1 MNHEY and CDR2 SVGAGI. The ends were cut back, 2 bases at V and 10 bases at J, with 15 bases in the middle. CDR3 loop: CASSYGGPLRSPLHF. The CDR3 region has the DNA TGTGCCAGCAGTTACGGGGGCCCATTAAGGTCACCCCTCCACTTT.

This clonotype was counted at least ten times. This chain joins TRBV27 and TRBJ2-3; 10 bases align to TRBD2. The V gene's germline CDR1 is MNHEY and CDR2 SMNVEV (reference sequence). Trimming removed 6 bases from V and 6 bases from J; junction bases left unmatched: 6. This CDR3 region has 14 residues. The CDR3 protein is CASRGLAMWDTQYF. The CDR3 DNA reads as TGTGCCAGCAGGGGACTAGCGATGTGGGATACGCAGTATTTT.

J is TRBJ2-1 and V is TRBV10-3, with 12 bases aligning to TRBD2. V lost 11 bases to trimming and J lost 9 bases; unmatched junction nucleotides: 14. Germline V gives CDR1 ENHRY, CDR2 SYGVKD. The CDR3 spans 15 residues. CDR3 nucleotides: TGTGCCGCCGGGGCTCGACTAGCGGGAGAGGGTGAGCAGTTCTTC. Protein product: CAAGARLAGEGEQFF.

This clonotype came up a few times. The chain is built from TRBV7-6 and TRBJ2-7; D call uncertain. The CDR3 contains 14 residues. The V gene's germline CDR1 is SGHVS and CDR2 FNYEAQ. V lost 1 base and J 2 bases, leaving 9 bases between the germline ends. CDR3 residues: CASSLGPGPYEQYF. CDR3 nucleotides: TGTGCCAGCAGCTTAGGTCCGGGCCCCTACGAGCAGTACTTC.

This clonotype came up a few times. The V and J genes are TRBV7-2 and TRBJ2-6, with no clear D. The CDR3 sequence is 16 residues long. The V and J ends lost 1 base and 0 bases respectively, with 7 bases between them. CDR1 and CDR2 from the germline V gene are SGHTA and FQGNSA. This CDR3 reads CASSLVAASGANVLTF. The DNA of the CDR3 is TGTGCCAGCAGCTTAGTAGCCGCCTCTGGGGCCAACGTCCTGACTTTC.

There are many counts of this clonotype. The genes are TRBV6-6 and TRBJ2-5; no firm D call. Looked up from germline, CDR1 is MNHNY and CDR2 is SVGAGI (reference sequence). The CDR3 sequence is 12 residues long. Between the trimmed V and J ends, which lost 5 bases and 0 bases, there was a span of 4 bases. This CDR3 reads CASSPYQETQYF. Here the CDR3 DNA reads TGTGCCAGCAGTCCGTACCAAGAGACCCAGTACTTC.

The chain joins TRBV5-1 to TRBJ2-7, with D unclear. Trimming stripped 2 bases from V and 2 bases from J, with 11 bases between. CDR3 length: 14 residues. The V gene's germline CDR1 is SGHRS and CDR2 YFSETQ. The CDR3 is CASSFGLQTYEQYF. The CDR3 DNA reads as TGCGCCAGCAGCTTCGGTCTTCAAACCTACGAGCAGTACTTC.

The chain has TRBV15 and TRBJ2-7; 8 positions agree with TRBD1. Trimming cost V 1 base and J 5 bases; bases outside gene matches: 7. This CDR3 region has 15 residues. Germline CDR1 LNHNV, CDR2 YYDKDF (reference sequence). The CDR3 bases are TGTGCCACCAGCAGAGCGACAGGGGTAAGGAACGAGCAGTACTTC. This sequence encodes CATSRATGVRNEQYF. The variable domain in full, with the rest retrieved from reference TRBV15 and TRBJ2-7, is DAMVIQNPRYQVTQFGKPVTLSCSQTLNHNVMYWYQQKSSQAPKLLFHYYDKDFNNEADTPDNFQSRRPNTSFCFLDIRSPGLGDTAMYLCATSRATGVRNEQYFGPGTRLTVT.

The chain is built from TRBV20-1 and TRBJ1-2, with a possible D match to TRBD1 (5 bases). The germline CDR1 and CDR2 sequences are DFQATT and SNEGSKA (reference sequence). Trimming took off 0 bases at V and 7 bases at J, with 12 bases between the two ends. The CDR3 contains 13 residues. CDR3 DNA: TGCAGTGCTAGAGAGACCACAAGGGGTGGCTACACCTTC. Protein: CSARETTRGGYTF.

This clonotype was counted ten times or more. CDR3 sequence: CASSDGGGTDTQYF. CDR3 in DNA: TGCGCCAGCAGCGATGGGGGGGGCACAGATACGCAGTATTTT. The rearrangement uses TRBV5-1 and TRBJ2-3, with TRBD2 matching 7 bases. Unmatched junction bases numbered 3, after V lost 4 bases and J lost 1 base. In germline, CDR1 is SGHRS, CDR2 YFSETQ. CDR3 length: 14 residues. The variable domain in full, completed from reference TRBV5-1 and TRBJ2-3, reads KAGVTQTPRYLIKTRGQQVTLSCSPISGHRSVSWYQQTPGQGLQFLFEYFSETQRNKGNFPGRFSGRQFSNSRSEMNVSTLELGDSALYLCASSDGGGTDTQYFGPGTRLTVL.

This clonotype was seen only a few times. The chain employs TRBV3-1 and TRBJ2-7, with no clear D. CDR1 LGHDT and CDR2 YNNKEL come from the germline V gene (reference sequence). CDR3 length equals 15 residues. Trimming stripped 8 bases from V and 5 bases from J, with 22 bases between. The DNA for the CDR3 is TGTGCCAGCTCCAAGCAGGTGTCTTGTACCCACGAGCAGTACTTC. Its translation: CASSKQVSCTHEQYF.

This clonotype has a handful of counts. The gene calls are TRBV2 and TRBJ1-1; D is undetermined. Germline CDR1 and CDR2: SNHLY and FYNNEI. This CDR3 comprises 12 residues. Trimming removed 4 bases from V and 3 bases from J, with 6 bases in between. CDR3 DNA: TGTGCCAGCAGTGCCGGGCACACTGAAGCTTTCTTT. It translates to CASSAGHTEAFF.

DNA of the CDR3: TGCAGTGCTAACGACCTAGCGGGGGGGCCCCATGAGCAGTTCTTC. Translating gives CSANDLAGGPHEQFF. The rearrangement links TRBV20-1 to TRBJ2-1; 12 bases fit TRBD2. Trimming took 4 bases from V and 8 from J; bases not matched to a gene: 9. The CDR3 sequence is 15 residues long. Germline CDR1 reads DFQATT; CDR2 reads SNEGSKA (reference sequence).

In this sample, this clonotype turned up a few times. Because the CDR3's place on the DNA is in doubt, the DNA is left out and the CDR3 is given as listed by TCRdb. The chain joins TRBV21-1 to TRBJ1-1. TRBV21-1 is shown as a pseudogene. Including both end residues, the CDR3 is 15 amino acids long. CDR3 amino acids: CASSKEVGVGTEAFF.